This TCR beta chain was recovered during a study of shared clonotypes between healthy human individuals. Study observations and caveats: Naive subsets usually exceeded memory subsets in estimated richness.

Turning to this clone: What it recognizes is unknown.

Trimming took 4 bases from V and 0 from J, leaving 10 bases between them. The CDR3 loop spans 14 amino acids. CDR1 and CDR2 (germline): SGHRS, YFSETQ. The assay ran at deep level. The protocol was immunoSEQ multiplex PCR, while the TCRdb copy is restricted to in-frame clones and leaves out a portion. The repertoire holds fewer than 3 million clones, with just under 95% as singletons. The sample comprised naive CD4+ T cells from PBMCs. Subset indicated: CD45RA+ positively selected. V is TRBV5-1 and J is TRBJ1-2, with D uncertain. This sequence was found in a man younger than 30 in good health. Some clones in this sample may be carry-over from other donors' samples. The CDR3 here is CASSGNDANYGYTF. CDR3 coding DNA: TGCGCCAGCAGCGGTAACGATGCTAACTATGGCTACACCTTC.